This TCR beta chain was sequenced in a study of blood T cell repertoires in COVID-19. Germline V lookup: CDR1 SEHNR, CDR2 FQNEAQ (reference sequence). V gave up 1 base and J gave up 4 bases, with 16 bases separating them. The CDR3 has 16 amino acids. Repertoires were generated with immunoSEQ multiplex PCR, while TCRdb's copy carries only in-frame clones and drops some. The table shows about 220,000 clones, with around 80% occurring only once. The rearrangement joins TRBV7-9 to TRBJ1-2; the D is unclear. This receptor was identified in a man aged 50-60 years with active or convalescent COVID-19. The sequencing input was peripheral blood. CDR3 loop: CASSLVDRPPGYGYTF. CDR3 DNA: TGTGCCAGCAGCTTAGTTGATCGGCCTCCAGGCTATGGCTACACCTTC.